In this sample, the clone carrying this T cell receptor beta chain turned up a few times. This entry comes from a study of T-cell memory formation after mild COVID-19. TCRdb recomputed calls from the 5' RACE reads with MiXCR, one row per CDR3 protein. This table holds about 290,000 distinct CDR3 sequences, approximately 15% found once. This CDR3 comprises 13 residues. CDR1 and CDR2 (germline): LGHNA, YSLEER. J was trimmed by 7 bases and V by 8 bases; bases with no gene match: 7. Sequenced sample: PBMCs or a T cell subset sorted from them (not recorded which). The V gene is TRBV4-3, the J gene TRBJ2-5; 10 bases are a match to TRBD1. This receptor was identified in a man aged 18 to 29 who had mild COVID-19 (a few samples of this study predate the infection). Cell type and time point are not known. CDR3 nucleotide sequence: TGCGCCAGCTTTGACAGGGGGCGCGGGACCCAGTACTTC. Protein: CASFDRGRGTQYF.